This TCR beta chain originates from a study of CD8+ T cells in alopecia areata. Study overall: Scoring treated patients' severity relied on the percentage of scalp area affected.

V lost 1 base and J 0 bases, leaving 16 bases between the germline ends. The CDR3 loop spans 18 amino acids. Germline values: CDR1 MNHEY, CDR2 SMNVEV (reference sequence). The authors extracted RNA and reverse transcribed it into cDNA as the sequencing template. The assay was immunoSEQ multiplex PCR, and TCRdb's table has in-frame clones only and misses some. The sample includes 200,000 to 250,000 clones, approximately 38% of them seen just once. Treatment described: oral pan-JAK inhibitor, 5-10 mg twice daily. Isolation of CD4+ and CD8+ T cells from PBMCs was achieved by sorting. A few counts support this clone. What it recognizes is unknown. Points from the study as a whole: Uncertainty remains about how baseline CD8+ expansion links to response, with one nonresponder. For patients receiving tofacitinib, scalp clonality and expanded CD8+ clones among the top 100 significantly decreased.

Source: CD4+ T cells sorted from blood, taken between weeks 30 and 35, from a patient treated with tofacitinib. The V and J genes are TRBV27 and TRBJ1-3; D is uncertain. This TCR derives from a human donor with alopecia areata. The CDR3 spells CASSLYSPIRGSGNTIYF. In nucleotides, the CDR3 is TGTGCCAGCAGTTTATATTCCCCTATCAGAGGCTCTGGAAACACCATATATTTT.